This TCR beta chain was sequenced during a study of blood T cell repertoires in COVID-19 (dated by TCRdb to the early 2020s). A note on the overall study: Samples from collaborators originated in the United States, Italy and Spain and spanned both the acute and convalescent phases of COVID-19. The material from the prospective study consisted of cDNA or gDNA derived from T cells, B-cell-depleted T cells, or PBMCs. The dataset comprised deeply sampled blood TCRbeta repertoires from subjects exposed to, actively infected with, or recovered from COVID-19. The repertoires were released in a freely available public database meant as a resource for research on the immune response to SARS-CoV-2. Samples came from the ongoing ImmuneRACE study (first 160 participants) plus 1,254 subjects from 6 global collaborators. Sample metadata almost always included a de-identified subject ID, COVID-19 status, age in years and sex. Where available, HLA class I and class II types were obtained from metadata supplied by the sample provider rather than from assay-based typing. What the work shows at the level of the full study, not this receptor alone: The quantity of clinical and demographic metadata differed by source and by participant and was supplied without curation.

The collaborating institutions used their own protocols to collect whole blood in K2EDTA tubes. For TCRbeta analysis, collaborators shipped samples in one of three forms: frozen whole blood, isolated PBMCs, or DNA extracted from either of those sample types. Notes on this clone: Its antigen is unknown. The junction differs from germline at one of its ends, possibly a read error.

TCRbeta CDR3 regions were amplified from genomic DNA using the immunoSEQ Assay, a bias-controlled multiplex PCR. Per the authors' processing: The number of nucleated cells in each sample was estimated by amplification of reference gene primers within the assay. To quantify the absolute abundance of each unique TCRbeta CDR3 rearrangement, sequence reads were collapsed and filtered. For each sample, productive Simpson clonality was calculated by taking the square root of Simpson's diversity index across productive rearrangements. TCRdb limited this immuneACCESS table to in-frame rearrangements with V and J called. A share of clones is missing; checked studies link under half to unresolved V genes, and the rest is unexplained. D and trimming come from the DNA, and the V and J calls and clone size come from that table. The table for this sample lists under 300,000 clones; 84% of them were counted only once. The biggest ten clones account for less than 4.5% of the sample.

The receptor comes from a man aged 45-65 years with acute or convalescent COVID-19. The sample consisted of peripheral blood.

The CDR3 has the sequence CASGFNPRGHGYTF. In nucleotide form, the sequence is TGTGCCAGCGGTTTCAACCCCAGGGGCCATGGCTACACCTTC. Recombination linked TRBV27 to TRBJ1-2; the best D guess is TRBD1, with 6 bases matching. Taken from the germline V gene (reference sequence), the CDR1 and CDR2 loops are MNHEY and SMNVEV. Measured from the cysteine to the phenylalanine, the CDR3 is 14 residues long. The DNA shown is the 42-base CDR3, in frame from base 1.